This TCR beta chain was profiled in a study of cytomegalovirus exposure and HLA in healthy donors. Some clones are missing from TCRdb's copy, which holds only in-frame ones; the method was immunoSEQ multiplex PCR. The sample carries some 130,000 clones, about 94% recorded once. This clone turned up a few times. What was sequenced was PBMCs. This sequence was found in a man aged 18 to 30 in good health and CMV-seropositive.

Here the CDR3 DNA reads TGTGCCAGCAGCTTAACGGGAGAAGCAGATACGCAGTATTTT. Protein sequence: CASSLTGEADTQYF. This rearrangement joins TRBV11-3 to TRBJ2-3; D is perhaps TRBD2 (6 bases). The CDR3 runs to 14 residues. The V end lost 2 bases, the J end lost 4 bases, and 10 bases lay between the germline ends. Germline assignment: CDR1 SGHNT and CDR2 YENEEA. The complete variable domain, with remaining parts taken from reference TRBV11-3 and TRBJ2-3, reads EAGVVQSPRYKIIEKKQPVAFWCNPISGHNTLYWYLQNLGQGPELLIRYENEEAVDDSQLPKDRFSAERLKGVDSTLKIQPAELGDSAVYLCASSLTGEADTQYFGPGTRLTVL.